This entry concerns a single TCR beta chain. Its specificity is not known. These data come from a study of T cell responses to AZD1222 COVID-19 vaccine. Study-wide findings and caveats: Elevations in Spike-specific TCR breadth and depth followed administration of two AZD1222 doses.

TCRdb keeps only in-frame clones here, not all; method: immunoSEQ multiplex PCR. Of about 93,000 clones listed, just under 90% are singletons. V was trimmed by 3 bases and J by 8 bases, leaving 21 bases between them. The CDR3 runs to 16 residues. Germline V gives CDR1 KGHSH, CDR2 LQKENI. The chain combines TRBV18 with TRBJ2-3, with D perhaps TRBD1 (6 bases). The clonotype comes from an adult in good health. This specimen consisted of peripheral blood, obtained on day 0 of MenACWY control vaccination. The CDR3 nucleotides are TGTGCCAGCTCACCTCTCACAGGGCGGTTATCTGGTACGCAGTATTTT. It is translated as CASSPLTGRLSGTQYF.